The 27 T cell receptor beta chains presented below share a single source sample, sequenced in a study of T cells expressing NK-cell markers. TCRdb re-called the 5' RACE reads and gives one entry per CDR3 protein, without DNA. Its clone listing holds some 150,000 distinct CDR3 sequences. The sequenced sample was blood T cells: a sorted CD56 or NKG2C T cell subset, CD4+ or CD8+ T cells, or bulk PBMC T cells (not recorded which). The receptor source for this set is a man between 18 and 35 years old in good health.

The J gene is TRBJ2-1, the V gene TRBV5-5; TCRdb gives TRBD2 as the D gene, but with no DNA this cannot be confirmed. The CDR3 is made up of 16 amino acids. Germline V gene lookup returns CDR1 SGHKS and CDR2 YYEKEE (reference sequence). CDR3: CASSLGGLSSYNEQFF.

V gene TRBV4-1 combines with J gene TRBJ2-1; TCRdb's assignment of TRBD2 cannot be checked, as there is no DNA. The germline CDR1 and CDR2 sequences are MGHRA and YSYEKL. This CDR3 has 15 amino acids. CDR3 sequence reads: CASSQATGGVDEQFF.

V usage is TRBV27 and J usage is TRBJ2-5. CDR1 MNHEY and CDR2 SMNVEV come from the germline V gene (reference sequence). The CDR3 loop spans 13 amino acids. The CDR3 here is CASSLSTAETQYF.

The chain is built from TRBV24-1 and TRBJ2-2; the TCRdb call, TRBD1, lacks DNA for checking. CDR1 KGHDR and CDR2 SFDVKD come from the germline V gene. The CDR3 extends over 14 amino acids. This chain's CDR3 is CATRPGQNTGELFF.

The chain employs TRBV7-6 and TRBJ2-1. CDR1 and CDR2 from the germline V gene are SGHVS and FNYEAQ. CDR3 length equals 15 residues. The CDR3 protein is CASSSETSSYNEQFF.

The CDR3 region is CASSPGLAGGPPGELFF. The chain combines TRBV27 with TRBJ2-2; the TRBD2 assignment by TCRdb is unverifiable without DNA. Germline V gene data show CDR1 as MNHEY and CDR2 as SMNVEV (reference sequence). This CDR3 has 17 residues.

V is TRBV18 and J is TRBJ2-3. The CDR3 is made up of 14 amino acids. The germline gives CDR1 KGHSH, CDR2 LQKENI. The CDR3 spells CASSPPTGADTQYF.

The chain links TRBV6-2 or TRBV6-3 to TRBJ2-1; lacking DNA, the TRBD1 call made by TCRdb goes unchecked. This CDR3 spans 16 amino acids. The germline V gene has CDR1 MNHEY and CDR2 SVGEGT. The CDR3: CASSYIPGRGYNEQFF.

The gene calls are TRBV29-1 and TRBJ2-4; TCRdb names TRBD1, which stays unverified in the absence of DNA. Germline V gives CDR1 SQVTM, CDR2 ANQGSEA. The CDR3 sequence is 12 residues long. The CDR3 sequence: CSVDLGTEFQYF.

The chain couples TRBV3-1 to TRBJ2-7; TCRdb proposes TRBD2, but this gene call is untestable without DNA. This CDR3 region has 15 residues. Germline lookup yields CDR1 LGHDT and CDR2 YNNKEL (reference sequence). The CDR3 loop is CASSQDGSLSYEQYF.

The V and J genes are TRBV4-1 and TRBJ1-2. CDR1 is MGHRA, CDR2 YSYEKL, per germline. The CDR3 sequence is 15 residues long. The CDR3 is CASSQEVESNYGYTF.

The genes are TRBV14 and TRBJ2-1; as DNA is missing, the TRBD2 call by TCRdb cannot be tested. Germline V gene data show CDR1 as SGHDN and CDR2 as FVKESK. The CDR3 contains 16 residues. The CDR3 here is CASSQGLSGRFYEQFF.

This chain links TRBV19 with TRBJ2-7; lacking DNA, the TRBD2 call made by TCRdb goes unchecked. The CDR3 loop spans 13 amino acids. Per the germline V gene, CDR1 is LNHDA and CDR2 is SQIVND (reference sequence). The CDR3 here is CASSPGLSYEQYF.

V usage is TRBV20-1 and J usage is TRBJ2-1; TCRdb outputs TRBD2, but without DNA this stays unchecked. CDR1 is DFQATT and CDR2 is SNEGSKA in the germline V gene (reference sequence). The CDR3 sequence is 11 residues long. CDR3 in amino acids: CSPLREGEQFF.

The V gene is TRBV13, the J gene TRBJ2-3; the TCRdb D gene call, TRBD1, has no DNA to confirm it. CDR3 length: 16 amino acids. Germline values: CDR1 PRHDT, CDR2 FYEKMQ (reference sequence). CDR3 sequence reads: CASSRGQSTSTDTQYF.

The chain carries TRBV6-5 and TRBJ2-2; the TCRdb call, TRBD2, lacks DNA for checking. The length of the CDR3 is 18 residues. In germline, CDR1 is MNHEY, CDR2 SVGAGI. CDR3: CASSYSLAGGGYTGELFF.

The chain combines TRBV7-2 with TRBJ2-2; TCRdb's D call, TRBD2, is unchecked because there is no DNA. CDR1 and CDR2 from the germline V gene are SGHTA and FQGNSA. There are 15 residues in the CDR3. The chain's CDR3 is CASSYGSSEGRELFF.

V and J are TRBV4-1 and TRBJ2-7. Germline V CDR1 and CDR2: MGHRA, YSYEKL. The CDR3 has 15 residues. The CDR3 loop reads CASSQAPAKTYEQYF.

The rearrangement links TRBV25-1 to TRBJ2-3. CDR3 length equals 12 residues. Per the germline V gene, CDR1 is MGHDK and CDR2 is SYGVNS. The CDR3 loop reads CASSDGTDTQYF.

The chain recombines TRBV10-1 with TRBJ2-1; TCRdb designates TRBD2, a call that cannot be tested without DNA. Germline V lookup: CDR1 WNHNN, CDR2 SYGVQD (reference sequence). The CDR3 is 14 residues long. The CDR3 here is CASSRTSGAGEQFF.

The chain is built from TRBV6-1 and TRBJ1-2; with no DNA, the TCRdb D assignment of TRBD1 cannot be verified. Per the germline V gene, CDR1 is MNHNS and CDR2 is SASEGT. This CDR3 region has 15 residues. This CDR3 is CASSLGQGAPDGYTF.

The gene calls are TRBV4-2 and TRBJ1-1; TCRdb selects TRBD1, and the lack of DNA leaves this call unchecked. Germline V gene lookup returns CDR1 LGHNA and CDR2 YNFKEQ. This CDR3 is 17 amino acids long. The CDR3 reads CASSQDWGWGTGTEAFF.

The chain recombines TRBV27 with TRBJ2-3. In germline, CDR1 is MNHEY, CDR2 SMNVEV (reference sequence). CDR3 size: 11 residues. This chain's CDR3 is CASSFLDTQYF.

The V gene is TRBV27, the J gene TRBJ2-3. The V gene's germline CDR1 is MNHEY and CDR2 SMNVEV (reference sequence). This CDR3 has 12 amino acids. The CDR3 loop reads CASSSWTDTQYF.

This chain uses TRBV6-1 with TRBJ1-5. The CDR3 covers 16 residues. CDR1 MNHNS and CDR2 SASEGT come from the germline V gene. The chain's CDR3 is CASSEFRLSGNQPQHF.

The V gene is TRBV4-3, the J gene TRBJ2-3. CDR3 size: 13 residues. Germline CDR1 is LGHNA and CDR2 is YSLEER. This CDR3 reads CASSQSVPDTQYF.

The chain couples TRBV7-9 to TRBJ1-1; the D call from TCRdb, TRBD1, cannot be confirmed without DNA. The CDR3 has 17 amino acids. Germline CDR1 SEHNR, CDR2 FQNEAQ (reference sequence). The CDR3 here is CASSSPGLAGMNTEAFF.